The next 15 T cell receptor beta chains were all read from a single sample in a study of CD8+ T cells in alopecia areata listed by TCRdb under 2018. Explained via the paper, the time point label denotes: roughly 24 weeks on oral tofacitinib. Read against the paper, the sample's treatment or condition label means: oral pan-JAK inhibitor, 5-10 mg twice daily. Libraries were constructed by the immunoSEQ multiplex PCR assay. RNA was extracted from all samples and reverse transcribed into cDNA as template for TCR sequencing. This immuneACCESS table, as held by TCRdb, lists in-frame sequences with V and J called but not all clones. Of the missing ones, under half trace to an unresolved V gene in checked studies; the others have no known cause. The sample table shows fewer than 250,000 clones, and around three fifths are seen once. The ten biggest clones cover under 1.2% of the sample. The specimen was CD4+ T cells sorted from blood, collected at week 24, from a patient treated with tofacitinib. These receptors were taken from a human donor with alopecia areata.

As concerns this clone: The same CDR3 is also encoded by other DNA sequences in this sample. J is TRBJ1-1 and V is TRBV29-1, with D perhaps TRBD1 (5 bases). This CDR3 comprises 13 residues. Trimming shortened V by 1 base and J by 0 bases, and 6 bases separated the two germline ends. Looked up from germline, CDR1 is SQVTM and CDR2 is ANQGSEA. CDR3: CSVEGQLNTEAFF. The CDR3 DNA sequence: TGCAGCGTTGAAGGACAGCTGAACACTGAAGCTTTCTTT.

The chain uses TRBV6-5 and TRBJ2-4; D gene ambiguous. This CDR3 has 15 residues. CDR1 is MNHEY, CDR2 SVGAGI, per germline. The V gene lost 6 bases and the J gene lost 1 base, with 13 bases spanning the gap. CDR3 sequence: CASRPDVWAKNIQYF. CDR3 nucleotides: TGTGCCAGCAGACCCGATGTGTGGGCCAAAAACATTCAGTACTTC.

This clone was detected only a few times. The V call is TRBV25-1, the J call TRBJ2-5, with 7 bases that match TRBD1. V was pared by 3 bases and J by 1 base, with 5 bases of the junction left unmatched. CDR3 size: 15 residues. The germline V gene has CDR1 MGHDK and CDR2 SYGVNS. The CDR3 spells CASSDRDRSQETQYF. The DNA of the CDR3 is TGTGCCAGCAGTGACCGGGACAGATCCCAAGAGACCCAGTACTTC.

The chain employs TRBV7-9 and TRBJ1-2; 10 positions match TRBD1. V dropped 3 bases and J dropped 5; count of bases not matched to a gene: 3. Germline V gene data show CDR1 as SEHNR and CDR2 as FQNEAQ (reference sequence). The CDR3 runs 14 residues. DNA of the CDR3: TGTGCCAGCAGCTTCCGGGACAGGGGTTATGGCTACACCTTC. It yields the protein CASSFRDRGYGYTF.

The CDR3 nucleotides read TGTGCCAGCAGCGAAAAGGGGGCTGGACAGCCCCAGCATTTT. The encoded protein is CASSEKGAGQPQHF. The chain recombines TRBV7-2 with TRBJ1-5; 7 positions agree with TRBD1. Germline CDR1 and CDR2: SGHTA and FQGNSA. The CDR3 totals 14 residues. After removal of 5 bases from V and 7 bases from J, the junction contained 8 bases not matched to a gene.

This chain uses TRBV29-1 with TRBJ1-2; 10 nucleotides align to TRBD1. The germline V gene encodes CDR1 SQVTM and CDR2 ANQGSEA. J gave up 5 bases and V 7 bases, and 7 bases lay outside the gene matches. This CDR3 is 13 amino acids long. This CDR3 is CSAVDRGAYGYTF. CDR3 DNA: TGCAGCGCTGTGGACAGGGGGGCTTATGGCTACACCTTC.

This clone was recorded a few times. The DNA for the CDR3 is TGTGCCAGCAGCTTAGGGTCTACGGGGGGGCGAGAGACCCAGTACTTC. Residues: CASSLGSTGGRETQYF. The J gene is TRBJ2-5, the V gene TRBV11-2; 8 nucleotides line up with TRBD2. The germline gives CDR1 SGHAT, CDR2 FQNNGV. V lost 1 base, J lost 4 bases, and 8 bases stayed unmatched. The CDR3 spans 16 residues.

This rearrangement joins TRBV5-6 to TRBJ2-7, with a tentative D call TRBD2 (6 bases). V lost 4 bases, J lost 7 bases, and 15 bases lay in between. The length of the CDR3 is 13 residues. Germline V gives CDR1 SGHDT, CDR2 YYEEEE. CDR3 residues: CASSTRRVGEQYF. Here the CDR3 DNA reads TGTGCCAGCAGCACTCGGAGGGTTGGGGAGCAGTACTTC.

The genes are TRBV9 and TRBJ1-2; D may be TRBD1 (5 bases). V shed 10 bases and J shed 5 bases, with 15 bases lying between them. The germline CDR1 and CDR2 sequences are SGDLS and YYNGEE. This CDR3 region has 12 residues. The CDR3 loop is CASGEGSYGYTF. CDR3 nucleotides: TGTGCCTCGGGGGAGGGAAGTTATGGCTACACCTTC.

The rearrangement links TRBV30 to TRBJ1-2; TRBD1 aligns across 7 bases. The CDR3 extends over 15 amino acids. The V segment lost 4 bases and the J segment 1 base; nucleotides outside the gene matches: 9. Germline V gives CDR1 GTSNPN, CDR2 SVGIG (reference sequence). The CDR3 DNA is TGTGCCTGGACGAGGAAACAGGGGAATAACTATGGCTACACCTTC. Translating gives CAWTRKQGNNYGYTF.

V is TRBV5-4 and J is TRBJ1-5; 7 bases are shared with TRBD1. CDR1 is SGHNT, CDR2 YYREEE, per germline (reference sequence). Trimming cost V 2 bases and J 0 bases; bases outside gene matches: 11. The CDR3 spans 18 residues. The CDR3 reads CASSFRDREQYSNQPQHF. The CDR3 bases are TGTGCCAGCAGCTTCCGTGACAGGGAACAGTATAGCAATCAGCCCCAGCATTTT.

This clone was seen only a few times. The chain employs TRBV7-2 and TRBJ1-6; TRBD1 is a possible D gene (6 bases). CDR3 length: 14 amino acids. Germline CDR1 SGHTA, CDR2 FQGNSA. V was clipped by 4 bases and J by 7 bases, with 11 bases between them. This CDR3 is CASSYTGINSPLHF. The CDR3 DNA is TGTGCCAGCAGCTACACAGGGATCAATTCACCCCTCCACTTT. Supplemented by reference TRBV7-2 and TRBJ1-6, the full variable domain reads GAGVSQSPSNKVTEKGKDVELRCDPISGHTALYWYRQSLGQGLEFLIYFQGNSAPDKSGLPSDRFSAERTGGSVSTLTIQRTQQEDSAVYLCASSYTGINSPLHFGNGTRLTVT.

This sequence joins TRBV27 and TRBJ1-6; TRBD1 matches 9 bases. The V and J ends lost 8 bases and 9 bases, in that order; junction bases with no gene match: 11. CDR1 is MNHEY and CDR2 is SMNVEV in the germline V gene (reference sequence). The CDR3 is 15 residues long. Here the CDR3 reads CASRPSGQGGSPLHF. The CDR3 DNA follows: TGTGCCAGCCGCCCGTCGGGACAGGGAGGTTCACCCCTCCACTTT.

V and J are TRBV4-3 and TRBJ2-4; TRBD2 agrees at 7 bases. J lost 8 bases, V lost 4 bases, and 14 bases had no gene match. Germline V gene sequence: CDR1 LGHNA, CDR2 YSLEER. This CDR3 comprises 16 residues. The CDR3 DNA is TGCGCCAGCAGCCCCGGCTGGGGAGGGACGGTTGACATTCAGTACTTC. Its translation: CASSPGWGGTVDIQYF.

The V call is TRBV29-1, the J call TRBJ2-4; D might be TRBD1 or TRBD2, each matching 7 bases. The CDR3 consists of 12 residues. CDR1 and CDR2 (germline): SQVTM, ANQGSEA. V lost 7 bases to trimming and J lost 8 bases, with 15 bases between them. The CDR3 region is CSGVTGRDIQYF. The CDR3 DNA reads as TGCAGCGGTGTGACAGGGAGGGACATTCAGTACTTC.